A selection of T cell receptor beta chains follows, all from one sample in a study of T cell repertoires in cytomegalovirus infection. No antigen has been identified for these receptors. Via MiXCR, TCRdb re-called the reads, giving one row per CDR3 protein. The table shows tens of thousands of distinct CDR3 sequences, with 20% occurring only once. The sample in question was CD8+ T cells from cultured PBMCs, obtained from culture after CMV antigen stimulation. All receptors come from a human donor in good health (CMV status not recorded). Some clones in this sample may be carry-over from other donors' samples. The CDR3 runs from the conserved cysteine through the conserved F or W. D genes are given only for firm matches. The size field is filled for only some rows; it gives once, few, many or a size class.

J,D,V,size,CDR3,DNA
TRBJ2-7,TRBD2,TRBV5-1,few,CASSLERAGGSYEQYF,TGCGCCAGCAGCTTGGAGAGAGCGGGGGGATCCTACGAGCAGTACTTC
TRBJ2-7,-,TRBV7-2,many,CASSLKGVYPYEQYF,TGTGCCAGCAGCTTAAAAGGGGTCTATCCCTACGAGCAGTACTTC
TRBJ2-3,-,TRBV2,few,CASSEGPWADTQYF,TGTGCCAGCAGTGAGGGGCCATGGGCCGATACGCAGTATTTT
TRBJ2-5,-,TRBV7-3,-,CASSLGEAVQETQYF,TGTGCCAGCAGCTTAGGAGAAGCGGTCCAAGAGACCCAGTACTTC
TRBJ2-5,-,TRBV7-9,medium-sized,CASSLPRIRETQYF,TGTGCCAGCAGCTTACCCCGGATTAGGGAGACCCAGTACTTC
TRBJ2-7,-,TRBV7-2,few,CASSPKDSSPSYEQYF,TGTGCCAGCAGCCCCAAGGACAGTTCCCCTTCCTACGAGCAGTACTTC
TRBJ2-1,-,TRBV27,-,CASSSSAGNNEQFF,-
TRBJ1-4,TRBD1,TRBV11-3,-,CASSLRDRLLNEKLFF,TGTGCCAGCAGCTTAAGGGACAGGCTGCTTAATGAAAAACTGTTTTTT
TRBJ2-7,-,TRBV6-5,-,CASSPGGDEQYF,TGTGCCAGCAGTCCTGGTGGAGACGAGCAGTACTTC
TRBJ2-7,-,TRBV20-1,few,CSVTGHLSYEQYF,TGCAGTGTCACCGGACACCTCTCCTACGAGCAGTACTTC
TRBJ2-1,-,TRBV20-1,-,CSATDGYNEQFF,TGCAGTGCCACCGACGGCTACAATGAGCAGTTCTTC
TRBJ2-5,-,TRBV2,-,CASLEQPGTYFSTQYF,TGTGCCAGCCTCGAACAGCCGGGGACTTATTTTTCGACCCAGTACTTC
TRBJ1-5,-,TRBV7-6,-,CASSLGHSNQPQHF,TGTGCCAGCAGCTTAGGCCATAGCAATCAGCCCCAGCATTTT
TRBJ2-1,-,TRBV7-8,-,CASSRDPREQFF,TGTGCCAGCAGCCGGGACCCCAGGGAGCAGTTCTTC
TRBJ2-7,TRBD1,TRBV6-6,-,CASSPLETGGSEQYF,TGTGCCAGCAGTCCCCTCGAGACAGGGGGCAGCGAGCAGTACTTC
TRBJ2-5,-,TRBV6-2/TRBV6-3,-,CAVWGSQETQYF,TGTGCCGTCTGGGGTTCCCAAGAGACCCAGTACTTC
TRBJ1-1,-,TRBV7-9,-,CASSLGENTEAFF,TGTGCCAGCAGCTTAGGTGAGAACACTGAAGCTTTCTTT